Listed below are T cell receptor beta chains from one sample, sequenced in a study of cytomegalovirus exposure and HLA in healthy donors. The protocol was immunoSEQ multiplex PCR, while the TCRdb copy is restricted to in-frame clones and leaves out a portion. Of approximately 84,000 clones in the sample, 74% were seen once. Sequencing was performed on PBMCs. These receptors were obtained from a man between 40 and 49 years old in good health and CMV-seropositive. Both conserved end residues are part of each CDR3.

v_gene	j_gene	CDR3aa
TRBV9	TRBJ2-7	CASSPPSAYEQYF
TRBV19	TRBJ1-1	CASKATGATEAFF
TRBV2	TRBJ2-1	CASRATGTGGLNEQFF
TRBV6-5	TRBJ2-5	CASSPTQGETQYF
TRBV27	TRBJ1-2	CASSPTGTGFGYTF
TRBV6-4	TRBJ1-1	CASSVQITEAFF
TRBV9	TRBJ1-2	CASSVGTGVGYTF
TRBV7-6	TRBJ1-2	CASSLGGTGRNGYTF
TRBV5-6	TRBJ1-2	CASSIGGRGNYGYTF
TRBV25-1	TRBJ2-1	CASSTSTGKSYNEQFF
TRBV2	TRBJ1-6	CASRNLLTGAHYNSPLHF
TRBV5-5	TRBJ1-3	CASSSIATVSGNTIYF
TRBV15	TRBJ2-3	CATSGDRVTDTQYF
TRBV11-2	TRBJ1-1	CASSYSGDTEAFF
TRBV7-8	TRBJ1-6	CASKGVTSPLHF
TRBV6-1	TRBJ2-5	CASRPTGGSETQYF
TRBV5-1	TRBJ2-7	CASSLSGRGEQYF
TRBV2	TRBJ1-1	CASRPDMNTEAFF
TRBV15	TRBJ2-1	CATSSLLTGTNNEQFF
TRBV5-1	TRBJ1-1	CASSSFTGFTEAFF
TRBV2	TRBJ2-1	CASTDSGGYNEQFF
TRBV28	TRBJ1-2	CASSLGNRLYGYTF
TRBV7-9	TRBJ1-2	CASSAQTGPNYGYTF
TRBV27	TRBJ1-4	CASSRTGATNEKLFF
TRBV7-2	TRBJ1-4	CASSLTGGAYNEKLFF
TRBV5-6	TRBJ2-3	CASSGPGLAGYSTDTQYF
TRBV5-1	TRBJ2-5	CASSLNPGQGGETQYF
TRBV19	TRBJ2-7	CASSLRLAGEQYF
TRBV6-1	TRBJ2-1	CASSEWDRGTGNEQFF
TRBV7-6	TRBJ2-2	CASSYRNTGELFF
TRBV4-2	TRBJ1-2	CASSPLGGNYGYTF
TRBV5-1	TRBJ2-1	CASKEGAGNEQFF
TRBV7-9	TRBJ1-4	CASSYRGSNEKLFF
TRBV9	TRBJ2-2	CASSTLGLNTGELFF
TRBV6-5	TRBJ2-2	CASSLLGAGELFF
TRBV19	TRBJ2-1	CASSIPGLAINEQFF
TRBV9	TRBJ2-2	CASSFRDRDTGELFF
TRBV19	TRBJ2-1	CASYGGNMNEQFF
TRBV2	TRBJ2-7	CASREESYEQYF
TRBV5-1	TRBJ2-6	CASSQGNSGANVLTF
TRBV11-2	-	CASSSGTGGYEQYF
TRBV4-1	TRBJ2-7	CASSQDMGLGHEYF
TRBV5-1	TRBJ2-3	CASSLEGGRTDTQYF
TRBV11-3	TRBJ1-4	CANRQGVEKLFF
TRBV11-2	TRBJ2-7	CASSLGSGGYEQYF
TRBV15	TRBJ2-2	CATSRGFGDVGGELFF
TRBV11-2	TRBJ1-4	CASSLRGSNEKLFF
TRBV18	TRBJ2-3	CASSPPSGLSTDTQYF
TRBV4-2	TRBJ2-7	CASSQVGTSGSYEQYF
TRBV28	TRBJ1-2	CASTVGGGGYTF
TRBV12-5	TRBJ1-5	CASGLRDQPQHF
TRBV7-2	TRBJ2-1	CASSLVVGGYNEQFF
TRBV6-1	TRBJ2-5	CASSTGTGGGETQYF
TRBV6-5	TRBJ1-1	CASSYSGKRQTEAFF
TRBV5-1	TRBJ1-5	CASSVGTTRDQPQHF